The 6 T cell receptor beta chains presented below share a single source sample, sequenced in a study of CD8+CD57+ T cells in acquired aplastic anemia. TCR beta VDJ combinations and CDR3 sequences were profiled from genomic DNA. TCRdb ran MiXCR on the reads and lists one entry per CDR3 protein. The table has 150,000 to 200,000 distinct CDR3 sequences, 35% to 55% seen once. Material: sorted CD4+, CD8+, or CD8+CD57+ T cells (not recorded which) from PBMCs. The origin of the receptors is a human donor in good health.

This chain joins TRBV20-1 and TRBJ2-2; possible D gene TRBD2, 6 bases. V was pared by 3 bases and J by 4 bases, with 9 bases between. CDR1 is DFQATT and CDR2 is SNEGSKA in the germline V gene (reference sequence). CDR3 length: 13 amino acids. CDR3 in DNA: TGCAGTGCTAGGGGGAGGAGCACCGGGGAGCTGTTTTTT. It encodes CSARGRSTGELFF.

This clonotype was counted between two and nine times. This chain links TRBV2 with TRBJ2-7, with TRBD1 matching 8 bases. Germline CDR1 SNHLY, CDR2 FYNNEI. The CDR3 sequence is 14 residues long. Germline trimming cut 5 bases from V and 1 base from J; bases unmatched to any gene: 4. This CDR3 is CASSQGARSYEQYF. The CDR3 nucleotides are TGTGCCAGCAGTCAGGGGGCACGGTCCTACGAGCAGTACTTC.

This clonotype was observed a handful of times. The V call is TRBV29-1, the J call TRBJ2-7; a weak D match, TRBD2 (5 bases). Trimming removed 1 base at V and 6 bases at J, with 13 bases between. The CDR3 length is 13 residues. The germline gives CDR1 SQVTM, CDR2 ANQGSEA. The CDR3 protein is CSVEGMSGFEQYF. In DNA, the CDR3 is TGCAGCGTTGAAGGGATGTCGGGGTTCGAGCAGTACTTC.

This clonotype has at least ten counts. The chain recombines TRBV9 with TRBJ2-7; no reliable D call. Germline CDR1 is SGDLS and CDR2 is YYNGEE. Trimming shortened V by 7 bases and J by 0 bases, and 14 bases separated the two germline ends. This CDR3 is built from 14 residues. Here the CDR3 reads CASGRTADSYEQYF. The CDR3 nucleotides are TGTGCCAGCGGGCGAACTGCCGACTCCTACGAGCAGTACTTC.

With regard to this clonotype: Given a much more abundant clone one base away, this may be a read error. The final CDR3 position lacks the conserved phenylalanine or tryptophan, pointing to a likely read error. The chain employs TRBV6-2 or TRBV6-3 and TRBJ2-7; D is perhaps TRBD1 (5 bases). The CDR3 loop spans 15 amino acids. The germline V gene has CDR1 MNHEY and CDR2 SVGEGT. V was cut by 4 bases and J by 2 bases, with 15 bases left in between. The chain's CDR3 is CASSSKGVYAYEQYL. For the CDR3, the DNA is TGTGCCAGCAGTTCCAAAGGGGTTTACGCCTACGAGCAGTACCTC.

The V call is TRBV10-3, the J call TRBJ2-1; 7 bases line up with TRBD2. The CDR3 length is 15 residues. Trimming took 0 bases from V and 3 from J; bases not matched to a gene: 2. Germline CDR1 and CDR2: ENHRY and SYGVKD. This CDR3 reads CAISESREDYNEQFF. Here the CDR3 DNA reads TGTGCCATCAGTGAGTCACGGGAGGACTACAATGAGCAGTTCTTC.